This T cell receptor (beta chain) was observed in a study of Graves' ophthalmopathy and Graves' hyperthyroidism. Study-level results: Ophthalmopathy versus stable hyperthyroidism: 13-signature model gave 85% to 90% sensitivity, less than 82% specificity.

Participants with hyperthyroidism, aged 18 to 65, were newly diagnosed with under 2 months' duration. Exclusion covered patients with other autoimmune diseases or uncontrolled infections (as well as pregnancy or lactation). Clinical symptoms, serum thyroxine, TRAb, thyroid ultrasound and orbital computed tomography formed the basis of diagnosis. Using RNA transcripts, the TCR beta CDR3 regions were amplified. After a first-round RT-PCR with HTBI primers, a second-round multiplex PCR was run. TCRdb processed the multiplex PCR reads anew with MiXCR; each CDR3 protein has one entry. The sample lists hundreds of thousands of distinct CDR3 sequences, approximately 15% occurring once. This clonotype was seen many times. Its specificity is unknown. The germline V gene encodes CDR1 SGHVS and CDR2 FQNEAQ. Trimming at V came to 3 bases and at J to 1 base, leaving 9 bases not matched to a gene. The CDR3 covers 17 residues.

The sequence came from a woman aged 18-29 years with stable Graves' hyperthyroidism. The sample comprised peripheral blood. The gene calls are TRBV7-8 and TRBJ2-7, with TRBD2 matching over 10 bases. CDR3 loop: CASSLGSGGLASYEQYF. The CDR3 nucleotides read TGTGCCAGCAGCTTGGGGAGTGGGGGACTAGCGTCCTACGAGCAGTACTTC.